This TCR beta chain was retrieved from a study of metastatic and nonmetastatic thyroid tumors. Turning to the study itself: Peripheral blood and tumor or nodule samples from malignant and benign thyroid patients were compared.

The CDR3 consists of 14 residues. V was pared by 6 bases and J by 3 bases, with 7 bases of the junction left unmatched. Germline CDR1 and CDR2: DFQATT and SNEGSKA (reference sequence). This clone was picked up many times. The antigen is unknown. Study processing details: Variation in CDR3 across clinicopathological groups served as the basis for constructing a distant-metastasis classifier in papillary thyroid cancer. TCRdb re-clonotyped the PCR reads through MiXCR. In this record, the V and J calls reflect TCRdb's handling and not the investigators' own analysis. The table has about 24,000 clones, approximately 20% seen once. All patients were untreated before thyroid surgery. Study-level findings and limits: It was reported that TCR beta diversity was significantly higher in malignant thyroid tumors than benign nodules, in blood and tumor.

The chain links TRBV20-1 to TRBJ1-5, with 8 bases identical to TRBD1. The specimen sequenced was blood. The clonotype originates from a female donor with papillary thyroid cancer or a benign thyroid nodule (not recorded which). Some clones in this sample may be carry-over from other donors' samples. The DNA for the CDR3 is TGCAGTGCCCGGACAGGGTTTATCAATCAGCCCCAGCATTTT. It translates to CSARTGFINQPQHF.